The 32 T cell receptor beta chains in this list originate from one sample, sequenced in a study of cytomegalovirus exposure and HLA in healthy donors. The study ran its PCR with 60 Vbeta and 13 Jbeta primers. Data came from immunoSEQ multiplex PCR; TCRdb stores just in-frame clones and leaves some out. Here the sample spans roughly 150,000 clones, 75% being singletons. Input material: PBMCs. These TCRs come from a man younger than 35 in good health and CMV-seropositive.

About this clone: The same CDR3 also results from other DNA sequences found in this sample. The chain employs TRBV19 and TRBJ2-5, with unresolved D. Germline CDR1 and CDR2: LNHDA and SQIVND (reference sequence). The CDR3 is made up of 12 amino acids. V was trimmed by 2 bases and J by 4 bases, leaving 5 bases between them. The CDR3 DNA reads TGTGCCAGTAGTATATCAGGAGAGACCCAGTACTTC. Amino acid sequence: CASSISGETQYF.

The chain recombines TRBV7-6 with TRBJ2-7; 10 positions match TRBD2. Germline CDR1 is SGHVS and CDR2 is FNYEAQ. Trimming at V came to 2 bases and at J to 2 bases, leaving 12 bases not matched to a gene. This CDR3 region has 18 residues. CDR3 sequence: CASSLRGATSGHPYEQYF. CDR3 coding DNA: TGTGCCAGCAGCTTAAGGGGGGCGACTAGCGGGCACCCCTACGAGCAGTACTTC.

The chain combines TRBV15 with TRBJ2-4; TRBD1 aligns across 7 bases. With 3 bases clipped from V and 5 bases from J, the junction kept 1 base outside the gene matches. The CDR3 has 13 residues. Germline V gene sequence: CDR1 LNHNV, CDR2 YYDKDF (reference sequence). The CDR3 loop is CATSSDRENIQYF. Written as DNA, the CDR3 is TGTGCCACCAGCAGTGACAGGGAAAACATTCAGTACTTC.

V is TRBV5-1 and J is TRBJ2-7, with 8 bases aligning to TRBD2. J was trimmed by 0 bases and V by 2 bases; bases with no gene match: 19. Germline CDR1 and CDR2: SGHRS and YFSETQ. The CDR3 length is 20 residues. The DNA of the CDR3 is TGCGCCAGCAGCTTCCATGGTAACAGCCGGGGGGGACTGATCTCCTACGAGCAGTACTTC. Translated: CASSFHGNSRGGLISYEQYF.

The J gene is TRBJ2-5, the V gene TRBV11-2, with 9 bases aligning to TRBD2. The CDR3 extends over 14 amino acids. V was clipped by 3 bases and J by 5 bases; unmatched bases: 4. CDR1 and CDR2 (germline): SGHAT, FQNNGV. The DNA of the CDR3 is TGTGCCAGCAGCTTTAGCGGGAGTCTTGAGACCCAGTACTTC. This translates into CASSFSGSLETQYF.

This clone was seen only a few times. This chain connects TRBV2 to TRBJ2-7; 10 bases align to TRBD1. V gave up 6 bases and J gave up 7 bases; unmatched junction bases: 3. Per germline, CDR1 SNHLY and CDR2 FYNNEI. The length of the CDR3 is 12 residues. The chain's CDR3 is CASSGQGVEQYF. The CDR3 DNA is TGTGCCAGCAGCGGACAGGGGGTAGAGCAGTACTTC.

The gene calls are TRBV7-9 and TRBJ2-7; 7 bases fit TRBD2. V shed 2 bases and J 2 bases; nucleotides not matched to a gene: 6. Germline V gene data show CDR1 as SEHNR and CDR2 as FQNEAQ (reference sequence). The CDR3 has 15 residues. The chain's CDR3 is CASSLNSGSTYEQYF. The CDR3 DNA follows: TGTGCCAGCAGCTTAAATAGCGGGTCTACCTACGAGCAGTACTTC.

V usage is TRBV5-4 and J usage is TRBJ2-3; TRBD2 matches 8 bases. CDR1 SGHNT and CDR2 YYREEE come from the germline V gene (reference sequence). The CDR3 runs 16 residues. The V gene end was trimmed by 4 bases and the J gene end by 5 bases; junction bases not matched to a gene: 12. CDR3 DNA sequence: TGTGCCAGCAGCACACCAGCGGGAGAGCTGGGAGATACGCAGTATTTT. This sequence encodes CASSTPAGELGDTQYF. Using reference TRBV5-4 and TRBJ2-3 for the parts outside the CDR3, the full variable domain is ETGVTQSPTHLIKTRGQQVTLRCSSQSGHNTVSWYQQALGQGPQFIFQYYREEENGRGNFPPRFSGLQFPNYSSELNVNALELDDSALYLCASSTPAGELGDTQYFGPGTRLTVL.

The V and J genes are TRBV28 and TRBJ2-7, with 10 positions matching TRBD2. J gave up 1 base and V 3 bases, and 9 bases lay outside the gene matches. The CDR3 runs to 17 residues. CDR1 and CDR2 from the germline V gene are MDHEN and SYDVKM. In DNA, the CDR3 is TGTGCCAGCAGTTTTAGGTTTTTAGCGGGAGGATCCTACGAGCAGTACTTC. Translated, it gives CASSFRFLAGGSYEQYF.

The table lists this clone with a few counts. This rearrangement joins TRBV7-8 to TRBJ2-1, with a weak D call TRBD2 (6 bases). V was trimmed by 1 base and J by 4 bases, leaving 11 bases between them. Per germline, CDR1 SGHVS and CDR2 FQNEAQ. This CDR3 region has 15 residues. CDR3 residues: CASSLGGTAYNEQFF. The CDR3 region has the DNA TGTGCCAGCAGCTTAGGCGGGACCGCTTACAATGAGCAGTTCTTC. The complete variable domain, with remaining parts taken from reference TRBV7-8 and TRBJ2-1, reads GAGVSQSPRYKVAKRGQDVALRCDPISGHVSLFWYQQALGQGPEFLTYFQNEAQLDKSGLPSDRFFAERPEGSVSTLKIQRTQQEDSAVYLCASSLGGTAYNEQFFGPGTRLTVL.

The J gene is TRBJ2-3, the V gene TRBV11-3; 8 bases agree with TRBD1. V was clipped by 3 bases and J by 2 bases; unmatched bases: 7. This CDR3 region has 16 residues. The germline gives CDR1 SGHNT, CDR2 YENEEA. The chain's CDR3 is CASSLGGTGSTDTQYF. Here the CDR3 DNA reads TGTGCCAGCAGCTTGGGCGGGACAGGATCCACAGATACGCAGTATTTT.

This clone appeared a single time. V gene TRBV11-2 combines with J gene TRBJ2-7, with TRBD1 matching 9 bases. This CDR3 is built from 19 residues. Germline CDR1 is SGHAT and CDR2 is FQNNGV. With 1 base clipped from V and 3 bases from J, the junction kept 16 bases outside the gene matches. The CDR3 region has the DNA TGTGCCAGCAGCTTAGTTGCTGGGACAGGGACGATTAAAGGCTACGAGCAGTACTTC. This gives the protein CASSLVAGTGTIKGYEQYF.

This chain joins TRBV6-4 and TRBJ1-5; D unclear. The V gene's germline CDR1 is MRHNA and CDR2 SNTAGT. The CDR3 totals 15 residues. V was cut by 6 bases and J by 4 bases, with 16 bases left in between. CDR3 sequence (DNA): TGTGCCAGCAGCTCAGGAGGGCCATGGAATCAGCCCCAGCATTTT. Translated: CASSSGGPWNQPQHF.

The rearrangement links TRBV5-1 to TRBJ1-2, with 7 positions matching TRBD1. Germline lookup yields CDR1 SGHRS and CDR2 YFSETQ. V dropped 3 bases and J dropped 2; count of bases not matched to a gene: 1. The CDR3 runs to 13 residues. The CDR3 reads CASSSTGNYGYTF. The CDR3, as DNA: TGCGCCAGCAGCTCGACAGGGAACTATGGCTACACCTTC.

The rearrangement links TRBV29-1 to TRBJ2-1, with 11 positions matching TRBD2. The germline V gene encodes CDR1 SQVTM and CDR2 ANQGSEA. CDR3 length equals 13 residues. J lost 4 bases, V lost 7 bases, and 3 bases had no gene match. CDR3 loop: CSARLAGYNEQFF. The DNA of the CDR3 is TGCAGCGCAAGACTAGCGGGGTACAATGAGCAGTTCTTC.

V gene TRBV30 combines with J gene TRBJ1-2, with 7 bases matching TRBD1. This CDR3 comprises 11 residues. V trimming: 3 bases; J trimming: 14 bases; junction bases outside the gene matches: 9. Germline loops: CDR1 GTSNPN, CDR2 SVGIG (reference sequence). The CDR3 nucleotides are TGTGCCTGGAGCGAGACAGGGATGGCAACCTTC. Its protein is CAWSETGMATF.

The CDR3 loop is CASNNRRGNTEAFF. CDR3 sequence (DNA): TGTGCCAGCAACAACCGACGGGGGAACACTGAAGCTTTCTTT. V and J are TRBV2 and TRBJ1-1; no reliable D call. CDR1 SNHLY and CDR2 FYNNEI come from the germline V gene. This CDR3 comprises 14 residues. The V and J ends lost 7 bases and 1 base respectively, with 13 bases between them.

The CDR3 here is CASSRNTGELFF. DNA of the CDR3: TGTGCCAGCAGCAGGAACACCGGGGAGCTGTTTTTT. The chain carries TRBV6-1 and TRBJ2-2; no reliable D call. Per the germline V gene, CDR1 is MNHNS and CDR2 is SASEGT. The V end was cut by 6 bases, the J end by 1 base, with 3 bases between. The CDR3 is made up of 12 amino acids.

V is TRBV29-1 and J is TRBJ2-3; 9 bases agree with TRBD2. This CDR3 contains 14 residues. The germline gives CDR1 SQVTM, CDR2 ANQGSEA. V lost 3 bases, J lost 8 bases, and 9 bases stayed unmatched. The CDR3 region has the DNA TGCAGCGTTGACCGGGGACTAGCCGGCGGTACGCAGTATTTT. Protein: CSVDRGLAGGTQYF.

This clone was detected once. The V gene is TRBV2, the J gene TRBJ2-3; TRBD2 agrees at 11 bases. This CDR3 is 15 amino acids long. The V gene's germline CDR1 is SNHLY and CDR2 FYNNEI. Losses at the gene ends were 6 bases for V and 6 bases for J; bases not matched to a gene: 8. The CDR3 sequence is CASSLLAGGYDTQYF. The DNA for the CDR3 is TGTGCCAGCAGCTTATTAGCGGGAGGGTACGATACGCAGTATTTT.

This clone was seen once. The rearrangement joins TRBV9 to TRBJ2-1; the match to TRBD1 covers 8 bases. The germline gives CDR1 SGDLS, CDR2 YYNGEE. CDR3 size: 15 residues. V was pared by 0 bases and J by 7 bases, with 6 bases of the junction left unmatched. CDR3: CASSVGQGFVNEQFF. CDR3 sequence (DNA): TGTGCCAGCAGCGTAGGACAGGGGTTTGTTAATGAGCAGTTCTTC.

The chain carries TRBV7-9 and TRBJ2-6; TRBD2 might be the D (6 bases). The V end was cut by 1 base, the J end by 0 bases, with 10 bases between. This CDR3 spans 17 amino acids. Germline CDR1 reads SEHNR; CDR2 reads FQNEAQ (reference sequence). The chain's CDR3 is CASSLGGVLSGANVLTF. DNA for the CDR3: TGTGCCAGCAGCTTAGGGGGGGTGCTCTCTGGGGCCAACGTCCTGACTTTC.

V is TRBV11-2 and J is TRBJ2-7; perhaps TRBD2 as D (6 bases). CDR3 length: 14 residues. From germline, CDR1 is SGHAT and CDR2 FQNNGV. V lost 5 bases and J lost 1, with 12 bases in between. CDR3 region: CASSPGAGSYEQYF. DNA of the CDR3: TGTGCCAGCAGCCCTGGCGCGGGGTCCTACGAGCAGTACTTC.

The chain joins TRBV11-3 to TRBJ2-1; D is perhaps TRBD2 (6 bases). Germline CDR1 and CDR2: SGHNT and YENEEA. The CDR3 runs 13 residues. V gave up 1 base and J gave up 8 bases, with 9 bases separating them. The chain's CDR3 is CASSLGQRDEQFF. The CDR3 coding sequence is TGTGCCAGCAGCTTAGGGCAGCGGGATGAGCAGTTCTTC.

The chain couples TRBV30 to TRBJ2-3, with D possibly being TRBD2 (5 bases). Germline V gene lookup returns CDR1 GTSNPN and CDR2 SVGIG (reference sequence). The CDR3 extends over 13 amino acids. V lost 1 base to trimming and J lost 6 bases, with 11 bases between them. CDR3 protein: CAWSGELRDTQYF. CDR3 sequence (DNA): TGTGCCTGGAGTGGGGAGCTTCGTGATACGCAGTATTTT.

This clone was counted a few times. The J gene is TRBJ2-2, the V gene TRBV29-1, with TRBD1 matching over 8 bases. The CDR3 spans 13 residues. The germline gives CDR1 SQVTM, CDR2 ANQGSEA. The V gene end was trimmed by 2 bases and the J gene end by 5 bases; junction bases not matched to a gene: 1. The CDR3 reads CSVETGGTGELFF. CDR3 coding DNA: TGCAGCGTTGAAACAGGGGGGACCGGGGAGCTGTTTTTT.

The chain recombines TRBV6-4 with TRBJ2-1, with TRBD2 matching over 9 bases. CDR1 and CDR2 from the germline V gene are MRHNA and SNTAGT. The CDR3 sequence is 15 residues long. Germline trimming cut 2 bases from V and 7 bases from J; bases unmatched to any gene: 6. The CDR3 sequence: CASSDHAGGMNEQFF. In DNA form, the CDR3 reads TGTGCCAGCAGTGACCACGCGGGAGGGATGAATGAGCAGTTCTTC.

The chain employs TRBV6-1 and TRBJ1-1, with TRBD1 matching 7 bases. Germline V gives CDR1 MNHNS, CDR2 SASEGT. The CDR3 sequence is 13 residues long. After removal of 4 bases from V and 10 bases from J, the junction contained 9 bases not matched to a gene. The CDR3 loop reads CASSAGKGAGAFF. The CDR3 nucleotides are TGTGCCAGCAGTGCAGGGAAGGGGGCTGGAGCTTTCTTT.

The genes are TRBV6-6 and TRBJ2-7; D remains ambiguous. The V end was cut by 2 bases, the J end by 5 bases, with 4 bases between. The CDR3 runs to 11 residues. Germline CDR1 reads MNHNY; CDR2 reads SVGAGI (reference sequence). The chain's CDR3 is CASSYADEQYF. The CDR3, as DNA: TGTGCCAGCAGTTACGCGGACGAGCAGTACTTC.

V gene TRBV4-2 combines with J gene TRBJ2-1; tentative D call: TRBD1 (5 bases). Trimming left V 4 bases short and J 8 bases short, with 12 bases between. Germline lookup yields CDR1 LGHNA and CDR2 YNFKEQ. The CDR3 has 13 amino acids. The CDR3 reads CASSPVVGDEQFF. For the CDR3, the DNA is TGTGCCAGCAGCCCCGTGGTAGGGGATGAGCAGTTCTTC.

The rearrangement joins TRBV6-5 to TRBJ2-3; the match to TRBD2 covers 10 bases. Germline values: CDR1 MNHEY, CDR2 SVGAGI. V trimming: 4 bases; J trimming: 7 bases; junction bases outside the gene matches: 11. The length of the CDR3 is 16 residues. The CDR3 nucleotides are TGTGCCAGCAGTTTAAGCGGGAGGGCCGACCTCAATACGCAGTATTTT. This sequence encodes CASSLSGRADLNTQYF.

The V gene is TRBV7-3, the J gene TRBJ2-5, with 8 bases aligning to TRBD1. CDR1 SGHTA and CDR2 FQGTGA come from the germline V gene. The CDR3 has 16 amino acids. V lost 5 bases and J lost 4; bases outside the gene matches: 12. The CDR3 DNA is TGTGCCAGCAGCCAGGGGGGCAGGGGGCAAGGAGAGACCCAGTACTTC. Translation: CASSQGGRGQGETQYF. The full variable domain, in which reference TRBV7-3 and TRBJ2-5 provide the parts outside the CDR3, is GAGVSQTPSNKVTEKGKYVELRCDPISGHTALYWYRQSLGQGPEFLIYFQGTGAADDSGLPNDRFFAVRPEGSVSTLKIQRTERGDSAVYLCASSQGGRGQGETQYFGPGTRLLVL.